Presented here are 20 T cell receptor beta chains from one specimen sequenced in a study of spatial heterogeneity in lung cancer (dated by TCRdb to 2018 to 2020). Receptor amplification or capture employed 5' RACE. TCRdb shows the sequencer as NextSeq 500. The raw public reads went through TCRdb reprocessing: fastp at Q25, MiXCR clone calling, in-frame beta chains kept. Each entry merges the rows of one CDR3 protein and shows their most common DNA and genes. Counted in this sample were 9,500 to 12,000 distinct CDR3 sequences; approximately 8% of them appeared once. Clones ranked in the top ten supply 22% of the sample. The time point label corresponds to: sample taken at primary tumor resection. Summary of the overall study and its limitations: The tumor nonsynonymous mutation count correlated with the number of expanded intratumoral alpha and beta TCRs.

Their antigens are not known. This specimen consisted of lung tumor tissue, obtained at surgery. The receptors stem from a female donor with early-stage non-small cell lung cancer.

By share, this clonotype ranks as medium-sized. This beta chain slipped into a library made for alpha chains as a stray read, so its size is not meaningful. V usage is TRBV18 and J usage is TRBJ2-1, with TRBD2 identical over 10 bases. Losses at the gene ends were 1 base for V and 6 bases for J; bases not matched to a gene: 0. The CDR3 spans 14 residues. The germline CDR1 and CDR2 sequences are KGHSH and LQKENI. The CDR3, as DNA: TGTGCCAGCTCACCACTAGCGGGGGGCAATGAGCAGTTCTTC. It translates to CASSPLAGGNEQFF.

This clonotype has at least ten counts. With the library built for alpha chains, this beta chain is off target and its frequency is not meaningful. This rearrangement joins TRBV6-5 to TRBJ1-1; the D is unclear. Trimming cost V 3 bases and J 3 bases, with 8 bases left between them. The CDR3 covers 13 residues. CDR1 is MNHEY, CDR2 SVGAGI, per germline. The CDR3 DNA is TGTGCCAGCAGTTATCTTTATTACACTGAAGCTTTCTTT. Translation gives CASSYLYYTEAFF.

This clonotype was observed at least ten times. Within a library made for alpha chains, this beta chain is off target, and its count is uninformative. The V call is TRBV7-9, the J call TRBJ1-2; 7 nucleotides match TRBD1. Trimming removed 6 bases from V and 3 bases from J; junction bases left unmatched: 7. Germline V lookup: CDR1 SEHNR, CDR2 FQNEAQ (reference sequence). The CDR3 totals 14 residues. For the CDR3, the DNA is TGTGCCAGCAGTTGGGGTGGACAGGACTATGGCTACACCTTC. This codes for CASSWGGQDYGYTF. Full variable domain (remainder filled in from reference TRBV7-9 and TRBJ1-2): DTGVSQNPRHKITKRGQNVTFRCDPISEHNRLYWYRQTLGQGPEFLTYFQNEAQLEKSRLLSDRFSAERPKGSFSTLEIQRTEQGDSAMYLCASSWGGQDYGYTFGSGTRLTVV.

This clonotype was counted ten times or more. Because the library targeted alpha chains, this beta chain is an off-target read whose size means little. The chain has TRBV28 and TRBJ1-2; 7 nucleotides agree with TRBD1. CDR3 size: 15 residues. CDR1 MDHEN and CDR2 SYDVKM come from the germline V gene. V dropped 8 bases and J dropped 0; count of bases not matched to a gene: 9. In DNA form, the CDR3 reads TGTGCCAGCCTCCGGGACAGAGAGACTAACTATGGCTACACCTTC. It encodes CASLRDRETNYGYTF.

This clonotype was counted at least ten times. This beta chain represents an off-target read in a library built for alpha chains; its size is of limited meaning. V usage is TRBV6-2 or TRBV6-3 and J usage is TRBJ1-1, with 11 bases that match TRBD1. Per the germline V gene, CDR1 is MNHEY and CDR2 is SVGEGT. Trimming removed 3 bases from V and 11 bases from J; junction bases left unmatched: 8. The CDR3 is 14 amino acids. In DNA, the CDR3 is TGTGCCAGCAGTTATAGGACAGGGGGCTTCTCCGCTTTCTTT. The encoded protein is CASSYRTGGFSAFF.

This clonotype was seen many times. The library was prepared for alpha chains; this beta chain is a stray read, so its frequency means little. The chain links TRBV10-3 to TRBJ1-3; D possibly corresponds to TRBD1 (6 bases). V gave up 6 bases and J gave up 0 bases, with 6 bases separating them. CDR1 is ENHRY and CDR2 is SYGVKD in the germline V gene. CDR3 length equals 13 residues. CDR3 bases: TGTGCCATCAGGGACAGCTCTGGAAACACCATATATTTT. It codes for CAIRDSSGNTIYF.

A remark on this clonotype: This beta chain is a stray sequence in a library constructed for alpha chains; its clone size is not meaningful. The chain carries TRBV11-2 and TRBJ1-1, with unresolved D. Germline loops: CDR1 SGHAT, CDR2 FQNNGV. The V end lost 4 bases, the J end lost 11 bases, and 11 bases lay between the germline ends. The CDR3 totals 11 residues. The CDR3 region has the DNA TGTGCCAGCAGCTCTAACTACGGGGCTTTCTTT. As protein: CASSSNYGAFF.

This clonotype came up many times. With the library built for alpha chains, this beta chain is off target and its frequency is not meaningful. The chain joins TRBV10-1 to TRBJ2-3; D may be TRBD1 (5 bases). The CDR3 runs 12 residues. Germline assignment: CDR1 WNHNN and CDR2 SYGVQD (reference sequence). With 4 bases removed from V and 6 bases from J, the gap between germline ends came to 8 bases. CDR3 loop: CASSGGQDTQYF. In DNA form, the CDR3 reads TGCGCCAGCAGTGGGGGCCAGGATACGCAGTATTTT.

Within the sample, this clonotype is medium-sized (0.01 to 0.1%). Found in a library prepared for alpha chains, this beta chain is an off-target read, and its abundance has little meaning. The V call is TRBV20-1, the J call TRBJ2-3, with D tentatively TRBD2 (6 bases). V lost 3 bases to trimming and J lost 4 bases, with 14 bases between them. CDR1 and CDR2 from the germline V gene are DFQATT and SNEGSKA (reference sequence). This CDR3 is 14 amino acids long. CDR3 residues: CSARFQGGADTQYF. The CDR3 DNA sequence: TGCAGTGCTAGGTTTCAGGGAGGCGCAGATACGCAGTATTTT.

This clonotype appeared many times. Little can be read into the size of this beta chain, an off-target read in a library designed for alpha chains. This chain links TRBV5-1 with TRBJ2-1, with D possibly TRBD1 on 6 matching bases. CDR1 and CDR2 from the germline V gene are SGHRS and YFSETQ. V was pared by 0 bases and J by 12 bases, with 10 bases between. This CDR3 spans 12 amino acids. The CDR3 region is CASSLDEGVQFF. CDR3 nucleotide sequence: TGCGCCAGCAGCTTGGATGAGGGGGTGCAGTTCTTC.

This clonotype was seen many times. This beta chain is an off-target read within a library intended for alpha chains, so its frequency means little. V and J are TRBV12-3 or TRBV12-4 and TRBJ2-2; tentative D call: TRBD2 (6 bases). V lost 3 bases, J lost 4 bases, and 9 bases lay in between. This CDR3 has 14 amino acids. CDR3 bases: TGTGCCAGCAGTTTGGGGGGTTCCACCGGGGAGCTGTTTTTT. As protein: CASSLGGSTGELFF.

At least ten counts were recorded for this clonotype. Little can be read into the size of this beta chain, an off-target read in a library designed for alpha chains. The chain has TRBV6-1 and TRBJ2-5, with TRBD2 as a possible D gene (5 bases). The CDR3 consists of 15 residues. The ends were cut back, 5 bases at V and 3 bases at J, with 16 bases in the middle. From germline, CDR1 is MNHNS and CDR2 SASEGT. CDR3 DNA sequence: TGTGCCAGCAGTTACCGCGCTACGCGGGAAGAGACCCAGTACTTC. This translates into CASSYRATREETQYF.

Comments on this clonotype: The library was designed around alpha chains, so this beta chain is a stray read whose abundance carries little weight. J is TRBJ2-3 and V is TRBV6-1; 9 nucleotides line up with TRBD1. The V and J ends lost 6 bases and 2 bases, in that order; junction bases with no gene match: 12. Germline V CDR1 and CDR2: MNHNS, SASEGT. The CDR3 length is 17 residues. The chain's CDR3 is CASSQLPGTGPTDTQYF. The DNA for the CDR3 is TGTGCCAGCAGCCAGCTACCCGGGACAGGGCCCACAGATACGCAGTATTTT.

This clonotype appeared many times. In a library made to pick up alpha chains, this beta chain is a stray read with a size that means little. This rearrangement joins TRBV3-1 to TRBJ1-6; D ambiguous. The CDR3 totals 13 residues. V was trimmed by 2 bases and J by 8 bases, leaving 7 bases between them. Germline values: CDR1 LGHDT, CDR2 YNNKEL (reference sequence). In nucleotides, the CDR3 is TGTGCCAGCAGCCAATCGACCCATTCACCCCTCCACTTT. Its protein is CASSQSTHSPLHF.

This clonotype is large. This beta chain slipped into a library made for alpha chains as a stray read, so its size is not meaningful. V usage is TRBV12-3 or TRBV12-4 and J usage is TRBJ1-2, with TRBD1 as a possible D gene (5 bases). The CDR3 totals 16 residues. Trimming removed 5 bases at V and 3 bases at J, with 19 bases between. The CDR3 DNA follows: TGTGCCAGCAGTCCTTACTCGGGGGGAGGTGACTATGGCTACACCTTC. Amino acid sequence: CASSPYSGGGDYGYTF.

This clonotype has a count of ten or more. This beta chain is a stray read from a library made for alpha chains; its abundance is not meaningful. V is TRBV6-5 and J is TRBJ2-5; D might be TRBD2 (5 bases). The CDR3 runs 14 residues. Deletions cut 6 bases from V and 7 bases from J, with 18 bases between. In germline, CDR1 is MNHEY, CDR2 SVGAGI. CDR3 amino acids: CASSSPLGDGTQYF. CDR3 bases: TGTGCCAGCAGCTCTCCGCTGGGAGACGGGACCCAGTACTTC.

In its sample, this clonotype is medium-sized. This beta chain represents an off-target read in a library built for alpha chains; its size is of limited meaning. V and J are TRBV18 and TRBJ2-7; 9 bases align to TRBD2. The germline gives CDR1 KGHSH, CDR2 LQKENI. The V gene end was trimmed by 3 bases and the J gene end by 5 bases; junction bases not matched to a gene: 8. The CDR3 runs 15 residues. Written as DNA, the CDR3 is TGTGCCAGCTCACCGAGAGTCGGCGGGGGGGACGAGCAGTACTTC. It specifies CASSPRVGGGDEQYF.

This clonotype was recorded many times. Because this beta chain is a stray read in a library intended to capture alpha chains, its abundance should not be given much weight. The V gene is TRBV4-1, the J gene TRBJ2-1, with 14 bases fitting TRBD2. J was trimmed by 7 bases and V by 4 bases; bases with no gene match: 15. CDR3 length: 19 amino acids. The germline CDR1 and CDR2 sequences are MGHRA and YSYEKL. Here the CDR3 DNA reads TGCGCCAGCAGCCTCGGGACTAGCGGGGGAAGTCCCCCCCGGAATGAGCAGTTCTTC. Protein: CASSLGTSGGSPPRNEQFF.

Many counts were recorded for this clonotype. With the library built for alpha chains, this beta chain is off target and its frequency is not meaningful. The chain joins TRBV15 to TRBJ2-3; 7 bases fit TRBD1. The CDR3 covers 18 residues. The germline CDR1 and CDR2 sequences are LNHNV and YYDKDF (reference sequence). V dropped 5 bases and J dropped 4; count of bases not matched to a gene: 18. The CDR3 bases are TGTGCCACCAGCCATGCTCCTCCCTGGGCTAGGGGGCCAGATACGCAGTATTTT. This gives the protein CATSHAPPWARGPDTQYF. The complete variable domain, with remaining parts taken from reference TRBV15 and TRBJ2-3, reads DAMVIQNPRYQVTQFGKPVTLSCSQTLNHNVMYWYQQKSSQAPKLLFHYYDKDFNNEADTPDNFQSRRPNTSFCFLDIRSPGLGDTAMYLCATSHAPPWARGPDTQYFGPGTRLTVL.

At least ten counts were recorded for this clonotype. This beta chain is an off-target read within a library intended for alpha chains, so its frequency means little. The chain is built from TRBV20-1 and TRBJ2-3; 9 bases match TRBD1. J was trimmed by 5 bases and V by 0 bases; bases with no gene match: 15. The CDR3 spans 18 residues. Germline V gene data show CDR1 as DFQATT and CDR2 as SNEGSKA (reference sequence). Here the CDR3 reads CSARDAGSRGQGGDTQYF. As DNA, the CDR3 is TGCAGTGCTAGAGACGCCGGCAGCAGGGGACAGGGTGGAGATACGCAGTATTTT.